The rows below give T cell receptor beta chains drawn from one sample of a study of regulatory T cells in long-lasting Graves disease. TCRdb processed the multiplex PCR reads anew with MiXCR; each CDR3 protein has one entry. In the table there are hundreds of thousands of distinct CDR3 sequences, 16% of which are singletons. This same sample was also taken into another study, of T cells in Graves' hyperthyroidism and ophthalmopathy.

Sequenced here: peripheral blood mononuclear cells (PBMCs), sampled at new diagnosis, from a patient treated with antithyroid drugs. These receptors were obtained from a man in his forties or fifties with Graves disease. The CDR3 runs from the conserved cysteine through the conserved F or W. D genes are given only for firm matches. A row's size may be missing; if present it is once, few, many or a size class.

d_gene: TRBD2
j_gene: TRBJ2-5
abundance: once
v_gene: TRBV10-2
CDR3nt: TGCGCCAGCAGTGAGTCGGGAGCGGGGGGGCAAGAGACCCAGTACTTC
CDR3aa: CASSESGAGGQETQYF

d_gene: .
j_gene: TRBJ2-6
abundance: .
v_gene: TRBV12-3/TRBV12-4
CDR3nt: TGTGCCAGCAGTTTATCAGTGACTGGGGCCAACGTCCTGACTTTC
CDR3aa: CASSLSVTGANVLTF

d_gene: TRBD1
j_gene: TRBJ1-1
abundance: many
v_gene: TRBV20-1
CDR3nt: TGCAGTGCTACCGGGACAGAGAACACTGAAGCTTTCTTT
CDR3aa: CSATGTENTEAFF

d_gene: .
j_gene: TRBJ2-2
abundance: few
v_gene: TRBV9
CDR3nt: TGTGCCAGCAGCGTTGGGACAACGAACACCGGGGAGCTGTTTTTT
CDR3aa: CASSVGTTNTGELFF

d_gene: TRBD1
j_gene: TRBJ1-2
abundance: many
v_gene: TRBV5-1
CDR3nt: TGCGCCAGCAGCTTGGGCCATACAGGGGCTATCGATGGCTACACCTTC
CDR3aa: CASSLGHTGAIDGYTF

d_gene: TRBD2
j_gene: TRBJ2-5
abundance: few
v_gene: TRBV7-8
CDR3nt: TGTGCCAGCAGCTTAGGGCTTGGCGGGGGGGACCAAGAGACCCAGTACTTC
CDR3aa: CASSLGLGGGDQETQYF

d_gene: TRBD1
j_gene: TRBJ1-2
abundance: few
v_gene: TRBV28
CDR3nt: TGTGCCAGCAGTTTCCTGACAGGGGTGGCGATCTATGGCTACACCTTC
CDR3aa: CASSFLTGVAIYGYTF

d_gene: .
j_gene: TRBJ1-1
abundance: many
v_gene: TRBV27
CDR3nt: TGTGCCAGCAGTTTAAATAGGGGGAGTACTGAAGCTTTCTTT
CDR3aa: CASSLNRGSTEAFF

d_gene: .
j_gene: TRBJ2-7
abundance: many
v_gene: TRBV7-9
CDR3nt: TGTGCCAGCAGCTCAACACGCGGGACTGAACCCCCTTACGAGCAGTACTTC
CDR3aa: CASSSTRGTEPPYEQYF

d_gene: .
j_gene: TRBJ1-1
abundance: few
v_gene: TRBV12-3/TRBV12-4
CDR3nt: TGTGCCAGCAGTCCCTCGAACCCCCCTGAAGCTTTCTTT
CDR3aa: CASSPSNPPEAFF

d_gene: .
j_gene: TRBJ2-1
abundance: many
v_gene: TRBV6-2/TRBV6-3
CDR3nt: TGTGCCAGCAGTTACCGGTGGAGGGGAAATGAGCAGTTCTTC
CDR3aa: CASSYRWRGNEQFF

d_gene: .
j_gene: TRBJ2-7
abundance: many
v_gene: TRBV5-6
CDR3nt: TGTGCCAGCACCATGGGGGGTTCCTACGAGCAGTACTTC
CDR3aa: CASTMGGSYEQYF

d_gene: .
j_gene: TRBJ1-2
abundance: many
v_gene: TRBV2
CDR3nt: TGTGCCAGCAGTTTACAGGCTAACTATGGCTACACCTTC
CDR3aa: CASSLQANYGYTF

d_gene: .
j_gene: TRBJ1-2
abundance: many
v_gene: TRBV12-3/TRBV12-4
CDR3nt: TGTGCCAGCAGTTTAGCGCGGGGGAACTATGGCTACACCTTC
CDR3aa: CASSLARGNYGYTF

d_gene: .
j_gene: TRBJ1-3
abundance: .
v_gene: TRBV20-1
CDR3nt: TGCAGTGGTCTGGGACCCCTCGGGGGCTCTGGAAACACCATATATTTT
CDR3aa: CSGLGPLGGSGNTIYF

d_gene: .
j_gene: TRBJ2-3
abundance: many
v_gene: TRBV7-8
CDR3nt: TGTGCCAGCAGCTTAGAAGGCAGGGGTCCGTCTCTTCGCGGGGATACGCAGTATTTT
CDR3aa: CASSLEGRGPSLRGDTQYF

d_gene: .
j_gene: TRBJ2-1
abundance: few
v_gene: TRBV28
CDR3nt: TGTGCCAGCAGTTCCTGGGTGTTGGGTTACAATGAGCAGTTCTTC
CDR3aa: CASSSWVLGYNEQFF

d_gene: .
j_gene: TRBJ2-2
abundance: many
v_gene: TRBV13
CDR3nt: TGTGCCAGCAGCGGACAAAGCGGAACGAACACCGGGGAGCTGTTTTTT
CDR3aa: CASSGQSGTNTGELFF

d_gene: .
j_gene: TRBJ2-1
abundance: once
v_gene: TRBV5-1
CDR3nt: TGCGCCAGCAGCCCAGGAGGGGACGATGAGCAGTTCTTC
CDR3aa: CASSPGGDDEQFF

d_gene: TRBD1
j_gene: TRBJ1-1
abundance: many
v_gene: TRBV18
CDR3nt: TGTGCCAGCTCCCTCATAGGGGGCTCTGAAGCTTTCTTT
CDR3aa: CASSLIGGSEAFF

d_gene: .
j_gene: TRBJ2-5
abundance: many
v_gene: TRBV7-2
CDR3nt: TGTGCCAGCAGCGTAGCGGCAGGGATGGGCCAAGAGACCCAGTACTTC
CDR3aa: CASSVAAGMGQETQYF

d_gene: .
j_gene: TRBJ2-1
abundance: many
v_gene: TRBV20-1
CDR3nt: TGCAGTGCCGCGCAGGGAGGTCGCAATGAGCAGTTCTTC
CDR3aa: CSAAQGGRNEQFF

d_gene: .
j_gene: TRBJ1-2
abundance: few
v_gene: TRBV5-1
CDR3nt: TGCGCCAGCAGCTTGGGCCCACGCGCCGGGGGGGTCTATGGCTACACCTTC
CDR3aa: CASSLGPRAGGVYGYTF

d_gene: .
j_gene: TRBJ2-3
abundance: many
v_gene: TRBV7-2
CDR3nt: TGTGCCAGCAGCCCAACGACCTTGGGTACGCAGTATTTT
CDR3aa: CASSPTTLGTQYF

d_gene: TRBD2
j_gene: TRBJ2-5
abundance: many
v_gene: TRBV7-9
CDR3nt: TGTGCCAGCAGCTTAGCGGGACTAGCGGCTCAAGAGACCCAGTACTTC
CDR3aa: CASSLAGLAAQETQYF

d_gene: TRBD1
j_gene: TRBJ1-1
abundance: many
v_gene: TRBV3-1
CDR3nt: TGTGCCAGCAGCCTCACGGACAGGGGTTCTGAAGCTTTCTTT
CDR3aa: CASSLTDRGSEAFF

d_gene: .
j_gene: TRBJ2-7
abundance: many
v_gene: TRBV2
CDR3nt: TGTGCCAGCAGTCTAACTAGGGCGGGCTACGAGCAGTACTTC
CDR3aa: CASSLTRAGYEQYF

d_gene: .
j_gene: TRBJ1-1
abundance: few
v_gene: TRBV5-4
CDR3nt: TGTGCCAGCACGTTCAGGGATGGGAACACTGAAGCTTTCTTT
CDR3aa: CASTFRDGNTEAFF

d_gene: .
j_gene: TRBJ2-2
abundance: few
v_gene: TRBV9
CDR3nt: TGTGCCAGCTCCTCCCCCGGAGGGACAGTATTAACCGGGGAGCTGTTTTTT
CDR3aa: CASSSPGGTVLTGELFF

d_gene: .
j_gene: TRBJ2-2
abundance: many
v_gene: TRBV7-2
CDR3nt: TGTGCCAGCAGCTTAGATGGGGGCACCGGGGAGCTGTTTTTT
CDR3aa: CASSLDGGTGELFF

d_gene: TRBD2
j_gene: TRBJ2-1
abundance: many
v_gene: TRBV12-3/TRBV12-4
CDR3nt: TGTGCCAGCAGCCCTGGACTAGCGGGAATAGAAATTGAGCAGTTCTTC
CDR3aa: CASSPGLAGIEIEQFF

d_gene: TRBD1
j_gene: TRBJ1-1
abundance: many
v_gene: TRBV7-3
CDR3nt: TGTGCCAGCAGCCCAGACCGGGACAGGGTAATGAACACTGAAGCTTTCTTT
CDR3aa: CASSPDRDRVMNTEAFF

d_gene: .
j_gene: TRBJ2-1
abundance: many
v_gene: TRBV28
CDR3nt: TGTGCCAGCAGTTCGCGGGCCCATGAGCAGTTCTTC
CDR3aa: CASSSRAHEQFF

d_gene: .
j_gene: TRBJ1-5
abundance: few
v_gene: TRBV20-1
CDR3nt: TGCAGTGCTAGAGAAGGGACCGTTCTTGGGCAGCCCCAGCATTTT
CDR3aa: CSAREGTVLGQPQHF

d_gene: TRBD2
j_gene: TRBJ2-3
abundance: few
v_gene: TRBV6-4
CDR3nt: TGTGCCAGCAGTGAGGTCGCGGGGGGGACAGATACGCAGTATTTT
CDR3aa: CASSEVAGGTDTQYF

d_gene: .
j_gene: TRBJ1-2
abundance: many
v_gene: TRBV28
CDR3nt: TGTGCCAGCAGTTTATATACCCCAGTGATGGGGCGCGGCTACACCTTC
CDR3aa: CASSLYTPVMGRGYTF

d_gene: TRBD1
j_gene: TRBJ1-1
abundance: many
v_gene: TRBV6-1
CDR3nt: TGTGCCAGCACACCCCGGACAGGGGGCACTGAAGCTTTCTTT
CDR3aa: CASTPRTGGTEAFF

d_gene: .
j_gene: TRBJ2-7
abundance: .
v_gene: TRBV7-2
CDR3nt: TGTGCCAGCAGGGGGGGTTCCAACGAGCAGTACTTC
CDR3aa: CASRGGSNEQYF

d_gene: .
j_gene: TRBJ1-4
abundance: many
v_gene: TRBV5-1
CDR3nt: TGCGCCAGCAGCTTGGCCACAGGAGAATCTCTGTTTTTT
CDR3aa: CASSLATGESLFF

d_gene: .
j_gene: TRBJ2-5
abundance: few
v_gene: TRBV6-2/TRBV6-3
CDR3nt: TGTGCCAGCAGTGTGATTCCGGGACACCAAGAGACCCAGTACTTC
CDR3aa: CASSVIPGHQETQYF

d_gene: .
j_gene: TRBJ1-5
abundance: few
v_gene: TRBV20-1
CDR3nt: TGCAGTGCTAGTAACACGTATAGCAATCAGCCCCAGCATTTT
CDR3aa: CSASNTYSNQPQHF

d_gene: TRBD1
j_gene: TRBJ1-5
abundance: many
v_gene: TRBV5-1
CDR3nt: TGCGCCAGCAGCTTACAGGGGGAACAGCCCCAGCATTTT
CDR3aa: CASSLQGEQPQHF

d_gene: TRBD2
j_gene: TRBJ2-1
abundance: many
v_gene: TRBV12-3/TRBV12-4
CDR3nt: TGTGCCAGCAGATCTAGCGGGGGGGCCCGTGAGCAGTTCTTC
CDR3aa: CASRSSGGAREQFF

d_gene: TRBD1
j_gene: TRBJ2-4
abundance: .
v_gene: TRBV20-1
CDR3nt: TGCAGTGCTAGGCGAGATTTAGGGGGCGCCACTCACATTCAGTACTTC
CDR3aa: CSARRDLGGATHIQYF

d_gene: TRBD1
j_gene: TRBJ2-7
abundance: many
v_gene: TRBV24-1
CDR3nt: TGTGCCACCAGTGATTCTGGGACAGGTGGAAGCTTCTCCTACGAGCAGTACTTC
CDR3aa: CATSDSGTGGSFSYEQYF

d_gene: TRBD1
j_gene: TRBJ1-5
abundance: many
v_gene: TRBV28
CDR3nt: TGTGCCAGCAACGAACCACAGGGGGCAAGCAATCAGCCCCAGCATTTT
CDR3aa: CASNEPQGASNQPQHF

d_gene: TRBD1
j_gene: TRBJ1-2
abundance: few
v_gene: TRBV6-1
CDR3nt: TGTGCCATCAGCGCGGGACAGGACCGGGGCTACACCTTC
CDR3aa: CAISAGQDRGYTF

d_gene: .
j_gene: TRBJ2-3
abundance: many
v_gene: TRBV20-1
CDR3nt: TGCAGTGCCCCCGACAGGGAGGGGATGGATACGCAGTATTTT
CDR3aa: CSAPDREGMDTQYF

d_gene: .
j_gene: TRBJ2-7
abundance: .
v_gene: TRBV12-5
CDR3nt: TGTGCTAGTGGTTTGGTACTGAGCAGGGGAGGATTCGAGCAGTACTTC
CDR3aa: CASGLVLSRGGFEQYF

d_gene: TRBD1
j_gene: TRBJ2-5
abundance: .
v_gene: TRBV4-2
CDR3nt: TGTGCCAGCAGCCAAGATCGCCCAGGGGGAGAGACCCAGTACTTC
CDR3aa: CASSQDRPGGETQYF

d_gene: .
j_gene: TRBJ2-1
abundance: many
v_gene: TRBV2
CDR3nt: TGTGCCAGCAGTGGGGGGTCAGAATCCGACCCCGACGATTACAATGAGCAGTTCTTC
CDR3aa: CASSGGSESDPDDYNEQFF

d_gene: TRBD1
j_gene: TRBJ2-2
abundance: .
v_gene: TRBV5-1
CDR3nt: TGCGCCAGCAGCTCTGGGGCCAGGACAGGGGATTCCGGGGAGCTGTTTTTT
CDR3aa: CASSSGARTGDSGELFF